The 25 T cell receptor beta chains below were found in one sample sequenced in a study of vaccination effects on CD4 cells after COVID-19. Expansion of antigen-specific CD4+ T cells with viral peptide pools was carried out by the ViraFEST assay before sequencing. Subsequent to a culture period of roughly 11 days, CD4+ T cells were isolated. Nucleocapsid antibodies stayed negative before and after vaccination, showing no earlier SARS-CoV-2 infection. Their specific antigens are unknown. Only in-frame clones appear in the TCRdb table, and some are missing; sequencing was by immunoSEQ multiplex PCR. The sample yields about 34,000 clones, around three quarters seen once. Sequenced material: CD4+ T cells from PBMCs cultured with HCoV-OC43 spike peptides, taken before COVID-19 vaccination. Subset in this sample: HCoV-OC43 spike overlapping peptide pool stimulation. The source of these receptors is a human donor who received a COVID-19 vaccine.

In nucleotides, the CDR3 is TGTGCCAGTAGTATAGATGTCGGCAGGGGGAGCACTGAAGCTTTCTTT. Encoded protein: CASSIDVGRGSTEAFF. The V call is TRBV19, the J call TRBJ1-1; 7 nucleotides match TRBD1. The CDR3 contains 16 residues. J was trimmed by 4 bases and V by 0 bases; bases with no gene match: 8. Germline V lookup: CDR1 LNHDA, CDR2 SQIVND (reference sequence).

The chain is built from TRBV5-4 and TRBJ1-1; 7 bases are a match to TRBD1. In germline, CDR1 is SGHNT, CDR2 YYREEE (reference sequence). CDR3 size: 14 residues. The V segment lost 6 bases and the J segment 4 bases; nucleotides outside the gene matches: 9. CDR3 sequence reads: CASTSQGGATEAFF. Here the CDR3 DNA reads TGTGCCAGCACTAGCCAGGGGGGGGCCACTGAAGCTTTCTTT. Supplemented by reference TRBV5-4 and TRBJ1-1, the full variable domain reads ETGVTQSPTHLIKTRGQQVTLRCSSQSGHNTVSWYQQALGQGPQFIFQYYREEENGRGNFPPRFSGLQFPNYSSELNVNALELDDSALYLCASTSQGGATEAFFGQGTRLTVV.

The chain recombines TRBV5-1 with TRBJ1-5; 7 bases are shared with TRBD1. Unmatched junction bases numbered 5, after V lost 1 base and J lost 4 bases. CDR1 SGHRS and CDR2 YFSETQ come from the germline V gene. The CDR3 runs 15 residues. The CDR3 DNA reads as TGCGCCAGCAGCTTGATGACAGGGACGAATCAGCCCCAGCATTTT. Translating it yields CASSLMTGTNQPQHF. Using reference TRBV5-1 and TRBJ1-5 for the parts outside the CDR3, the full variable domain is KAGVTQTPRYLIKTRGQQVTLSCSPISGHRSVSWYQQTPGQGLQFLFEYFSETQRNKGNFPGRFSGRQFSNSRSEMNVSTLELGDSALYLCASSLMTGTNQPQHFGDGTRLSIL.

The chain is built from TRBV27 and TRBJ2-3, with no clear D. CDR3 length equals 16 residues. CDR1 is MNHEY and CDR2 is SMNVEV in the germline V gene (reference sequence). The ends were cut back, 0 bases at V and 4 bases at J, with 14 bases in the middle. The CDR3 nucleotides read TGTGCCAGCAGTTTATCGGGGATCCGACTTGCAGATACGCAGTATTTT. Residues: CASSLSGIRLADTQYF.

By frequency in the sample, this clone is hyperexpanded. The gene calls are TRBV7-9 and TRBJ2-2, with D possibly being TRBD1 or TRBD2 (5 bases each). Trimming removed 6 bases from V and 2 bases from J, with 10 bases in between. CDR3 length: 14 residues. Germline V lookup: CDR1 SEHNR, CDR2 FQNEAQ (reference sequence). In nucleotides, the CDR3 is TGTGCCAGCAGAGGGGAGTTTAACACCGGGGAGCTGTTTTTT. Its translation is CASRGEFNTGELFF. Combining the CDR3 with reference TRBV7-9 and TRBJ2-2 gives the whole variable domain DTGVSQNPRHKITKRGQNVTFRCDPISEHNRLYWYRQTLGQGPEFLTYFQNEAQLEKSRLLSDRFSAERPKGSFSTLEIQRTEQGDSAMYLCASRGEFNTGELFFGEGSRLTVL.

The chain carries TRBV30 and TRBJ2-5; perhaps TRBD1 as D (7 bases). This CDR3 contains 15 residues. Trimming left V 1 base short and J 4 bases short, with 16 bases between. Per germline, CDR1 GTSNPN and CDR2 SVGIG (reference sequence). DNA for the CDR3: TGTGCCTGGAGTGCGCAGACAGGGAGGTCAGAGACCCAGTACTTC. Translated, it gives CAWSAQTGRSETQYF.

The chain joins TRBV30 to TRBJ2-2, with D perhaps matching TRBD1 or TRBD2 (6 bases each). The CDR3 runs to 12 residues. Germline CDR1 reads GTSNPN; CDR2 reads SVGIG (reference sequence). In nucleotides, the CDR3 is TGTGCGGGGGGCAGCCAGGCGGGGGAGCTGTTTTTT. Translating it yields CAGGSQAGELFF.

This clone was counted a single time. The chain employs TRBV5-6 and TRBJ2-7, with D perhaps TRBD2 (6 bases). This CDR3 comprises 16 residues. V was trimmed by 0 bases and J by 1 base, leaving 14 bases between them. Germline CDR1 is SGHDT and CDR2 is YYEEEE. Here the CDR3 DNA reads TGTGCCAGCAGCTTGGTAAGCAGGAGGGATTCCTACGAGCAGTACTTC. Amino acid sequence: CASSLVSRRDSYEQYF.

The chain employs TRBV7-6 and TRBJ2-7; D may be TRBD1 or TRBD2 (5 bases each). Trimming took off 5 bases at V and 2 bases at J, with 22 bases between the two ends. CDR1 and CDR2 (germline): SGHVS, FNYEAQ. The CDR3 extends over 17 amino acids. The DNA of the CDR3 is TGTGCCAGCAGCCCCCAGCCCCGGGGACCGAGGACCTACGAGCAGTACTTC. Translated: CASSPQPRGPRTYEQYF.

Here the CDR3 DNA reads TGCGCCAGCAGCTTGGGGGGAGGGTCAAATGAGCAGTTCTTC. It codes for CASSLGGGSNEQFF. This chain links TRBV5-1 with TRBJ2-1; TRBD2 matches 7 bases. Germline assignment: CDR1 SGHRS and CDR2 YFSETQ. The V segment lost 0 bases and the J segment 7 bases; nucleotides outside the gene matches: 4. The CDR3 totals 14 residues.

V is TRBV4-1 and J is TRBJ1-3; a possible D gene is TRBD1 (6 bases). The length of the CDR3 is 16 residues. Trimming removed 3 bases at V and 0 bases at J, with 12 bases between. Germline CDR1 MGHRA, CDR2 YSYEKL. The CDR3 sequence: CASSHERGVSGNTIYF. The CDR3 nucleotides are TGCGCCAGCAGCCACGAAAGGGGGGTCTCTGGAAACACCATATATTTT.

The CDR3 here is CASSLGPLGSNEKLFF. In DNA form, the CDR3 reads TGTGCCAGCAGCTTGGGCCCCCTGGGCTCTAATGAAAAACTGTTTTTT. This rearrangement joins TRBV5-6 to TRBJ1-4; D gene unclear. Germline V gene data show CDR1 as SGHDT and CDR2 as YYEEEE. This CDR3 comprises 16 residues. Trimming took 0 bases from V and 3 from J, leaving 12 bases between them.

The genes are TRBV5-5 and TRBJ2-6, with D hard to call. Per the germline V gene, CDR1 is SGHKS and CDR2 is YYEKEE (reference sequence). Trimming removed 1 base at V and 1 base at J, with 9 bases between. The CDR3 runs to 16 residues. Written as DNA, the CDR3 is TGTGCCAGCAGCTTGAGGTTCGGGTCTGGGGCCAACGTCCTGACTTTC. Translated, it gives CASSLRFGSGANVLTF.

This chain links TRBV6-5 with TRBJ1-1, with a possible D match to TRBD1 (6 bases). The V gene lost 2 bases and the J gene lost 1 base, with 11 bases spanning the gap. The CDR3 sequence is 15 residues long. The germline V gene encodes CDR1 MNHEY and CDR2 SVGAGI. CDR3 sequence reads: CASSYGGGANTEAFF. The DNA for the CDR3 is TGTGCCAGCAGTTACGGGGGGGGCGCGAACACTGAAGCTTTCTTT.

The V call is TRBV19, the J call TRBJ1-5; 11 bases line up with TRBD1. The CDR3 has 15 amino acids. Germline V gene lookup returns CDR1 LNHDA and CDR2 SQIVND (reference sequence). The V and J ends lost 9 bases and 4 bases, in that order; junction bases with no gene match: 8. The CDR3 sequence: CASRRGQGGNQPQHF. For the CDR3, the DNA is TGTGCCAGCCGGCGGGGACAGGGGGGAAATCAGCCCCAGCATTTT. Full variable domain (missing parts from reference TRBV19 and TRBJ1-5): DGGITQSPKYLFRKEGQNVTLSCEQNLNHDAMYWYRQDPGQGLRLIYYSQIVNDFQKGDIAEGYSVSREKKESFPLTVTSAQKNPTAFYLCASRRGQGGNQPQHFGDGTRLSIL.

Relative to its sample, this clone is medium-sized. J is TRBJ2-1 and V is TRBV27; D is unresolved. From germline, CDR1 is MNHEY and CDR2 SMNVEV (reference sequence). The CDR3 is 14 amino acids. Trimming removed 0 bases at V and 7 bases at J, with 10 bases between. The CDR3 sequence is CASSLSVMENEQFF. Here the CDR3 DNA reads TGTGCCAGCAGTTTATCGGTCATGGAGAATGAGCAGTTCTTC.

V and J are TRBV10-3 and TRBJ2-3; D may be TRBD1 or TRBD2 (5 bases each). This CDR3 has 14 residues. Germline V gene data show CDR1 as ENHRY and CDR2 as SYGVKD. Trimming took off 3 bases at V and 2 bases at J, with 9 bases between the two ends. The CDR3 DNA sequence: TGTGCCATCAGTGAAGGGGACCTCACAGATACGCAGTATTTT. Translating gives CAISEGDLTDTQYF.

The chain carries TRBV7-2 and TRBJ2-3; TRBD2 is a possible D gene (6 bases). V was clipped by 1 base and J by 7 bases, with 15 bases between them. The CDR3 has 15 residues. CDR1 is SGHTA and CDR2 is FQGNSA in the germline V gene. The CDR3, as DNA: TGTGCCAGCAGCTTAGGACGGGGGAGCCAGAATACGCAGTATTTT. This codes for CASSLGRGSQNTQYF.

This chain links TRBV7-8 with TRBJ1-4; D might be TRBD1 (5 bases). V was cut by 4 bases and J by 8 bases, with 20 bases left in between. The CDR3 totals 16 residues. CDR1 is SGHVS, CDR2 FQNEAQ, per germline. The CDR3, as DNA: TGTGCCAGCAGCTCCCTAATGTGGGGGGTAGAGGAAAAACTGTTTTTT. It translates to CASSSLMWGVEEKLFF.

This clone has a single count. V gene TRBV6-5 combines with J gene TRBJ2-3; 7 bases agree with TRBD2. The V segment lost 10 bases and the J segment 2 bases; nucleotides outside the gene matches: 9. The CDR3 length is 14 residues. CDR1 is MNHEY and CDR2 is SVGAGI in the germline V gene. CDR3 DNA: TGTGCCACCAGACTTAGCGGGCCCACAGATACGCAGTATTTT. Protein product: CATRLSGPTDTQYF.

The genes are TRBV29-1 and TRBJ1-1; no clear D. Germline values: CDR1 SQVTM, CDR2 ANQGSEA. Trimming left V 6 bases short and J 0 bases short, with 8 bases between. This CDR3 has 12 residues. The CDR3 DNA reads TGCAGCGTCAGGACCGTGAACACTGAAGCTTTCTTT. Protein: CSVRTVNTEAFF.

The CDR3 region has the DNA TGTGCCAGCAGCTTAGGATTCGCTAGCATGACGCAGTATTTT. This sequence encodes CASSLGFASMTQYF. J is TRBJ2-3 and V is TRBV11-1; tentative D call: TRBD2 (5 bases). The V end lost 1 base, the J end lost 9 bases, and 14 bases lay between the germline ends. The V gene's germline CDR1 is SGHAT and CDR2 FQDESV (reference sequence). There are 14 residues in the CDR3.

This clone was seen only a few times. The chain uses TRBV24-1 and TRBJ2-1, with 7 bases that match TRBD2. CDR3 length: 17 amino acids. Trimming at V came to 3 bases and at J to 8 bases, leaving 15 bases not matched to a gene. CDR1 and CDR2 from the germline V gene are KGHDR and SFDVKD. CDR3 sequence reads: CATSDGLLAGPLDEQFF. CDR3 DNA sequence: TGTGCCACCAGTGATGGGTTATTAGCGGGCCCATTGGATGAGCAGTTCTTC.

V is TRBV25-1 and J is TRBJ2-7; D gene uncertain. V lost 6 bases and J 1 base, leaving 10 bases between the germline ends. CDR1 and CDR2 from the germline V gene are MGHDK and SYGVNS. The CDR3 contains 13 residues. The CDR3 reads CASRMGGSYEQYF. DNA for the CDR3: TGTGCCAGCAGGATGGGCGGTTCCTACGAGCAGTACTTC.

The chain joins TRBV9 to TRBJ2-5; 8 positions agree with TRBD2. Germline CDR1 and CDR2: SGDLS and YYNGEE. The ends lost 7 bases at V and 5 bases at J; junction bases unmatched: 4. CDR3 length: 12 residues. CDR3 bases: TGTGCCAGCGTCGGGGGGGTCGAGACCCAGTACTTC. It encodes CASVGGVETQYF.